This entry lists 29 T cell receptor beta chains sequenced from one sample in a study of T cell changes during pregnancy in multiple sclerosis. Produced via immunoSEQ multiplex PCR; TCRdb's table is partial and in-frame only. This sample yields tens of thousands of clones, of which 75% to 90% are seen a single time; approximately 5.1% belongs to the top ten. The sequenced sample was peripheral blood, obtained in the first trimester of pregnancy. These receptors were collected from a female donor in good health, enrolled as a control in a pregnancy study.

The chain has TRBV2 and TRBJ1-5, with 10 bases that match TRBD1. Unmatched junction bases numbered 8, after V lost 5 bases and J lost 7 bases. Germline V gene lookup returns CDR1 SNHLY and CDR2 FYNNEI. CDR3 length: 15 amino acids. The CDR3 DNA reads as TGTGCCAGCAGTTTTGGGACAGGGGTGTACCAGCCCCAGCATTTT. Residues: CASSFGTGVYQPQHF.

CDR3 in amino acids: CASSLDRGQETQYF. The DNA of the CDR3 is TGTGCCAGCAGCTTAGACAGGGGGCAAGAGACCCAGTACTTC. V gene TRBV5-4 combines with J gene TRBJ2-5; 9 positions match TRBD1. Losses at the gene ends were 2 bases for V and 2 bases for J; bases not matched to a gene: 1. In germline, CDR1 is SGHNT, CDR2 YYREEE (reference sequence). The CDR3 totals 14 residues.

CDR3 nucleotides: TGTGCCAGCAGTCCAAGGGGGCAGGGGACTGAAGCTTTCTTT. Residues: CASSPRGQGTEAFF. The J gene is TRBJ1-1, the V gene TRBV7-9; TRBD1 agrees at 7 bases. CDR1 and CDR2 from the germline V gene are SEHNR and FQNEAQ (reference sequence). The CDR3 has 14 residues. With V trimmed by 6 bases and J by 5 bases, 9 bases remained unmatched. The entire variable domain, with the rest obtained from reference TRBV7-9 and TRBJ1-1, is as follows: DTGVSQNPRHKITKRGQNVTFRCDPISEHNRLYWYRQTLGQGPEFLTYFQNEAQLEKSRLLSDRFSAERPKGSFSTLEIQRTEQGDSAMYLCASSPRGQGTEAFFGQGTRLTVV.

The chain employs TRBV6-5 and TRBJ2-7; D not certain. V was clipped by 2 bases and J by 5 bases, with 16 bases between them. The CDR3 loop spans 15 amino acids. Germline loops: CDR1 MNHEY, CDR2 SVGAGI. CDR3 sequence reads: CASSYGHARSDEQYF. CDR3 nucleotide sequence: TGTGCCAGCAGTTACGGGCACGCCAGGTCAGACGAGCAGTACTTC.

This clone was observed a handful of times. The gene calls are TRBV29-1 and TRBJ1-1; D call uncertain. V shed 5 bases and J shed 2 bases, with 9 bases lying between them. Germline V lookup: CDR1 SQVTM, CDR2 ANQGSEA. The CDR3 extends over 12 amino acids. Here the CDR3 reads CSVTAPNTEAFF. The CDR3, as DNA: TGCAGCGTTACAGCCCCCAACACTGAAGCTTTCTTT.

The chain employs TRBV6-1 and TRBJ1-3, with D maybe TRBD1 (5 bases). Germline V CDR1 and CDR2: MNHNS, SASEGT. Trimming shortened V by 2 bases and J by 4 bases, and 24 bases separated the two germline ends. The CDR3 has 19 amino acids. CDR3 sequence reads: CASSERGDSALGRGNTIYF. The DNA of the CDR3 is TGTGCCAGCAGTGAACGGGGGGATTCTGCGTTGGGAAGAGGAAACACCATATATTTT.

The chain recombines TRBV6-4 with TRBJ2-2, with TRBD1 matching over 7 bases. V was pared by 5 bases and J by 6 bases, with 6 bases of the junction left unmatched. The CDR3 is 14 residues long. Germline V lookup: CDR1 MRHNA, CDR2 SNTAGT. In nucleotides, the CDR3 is TGTGCCAGCAGTAAGACAGGGTCGCCCGGGGAGCTGTTTTTT. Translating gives CASSKTGSPGELFF.

The CDR3 region has the DNA TGTGCCAGCAGTTACTCGTTTCTCGGAGCTGGCTACGAGCAGTACTTC. It encodes CASSYSFLGAGYEQYF. The J gene is TRBJ2-7, the V gene TRBV6-5; D unresolved. Germline V gene data show CDR1 as MNHEY and CDR2 as SVGAGI. Deletions cut 0 bases from V and 3 bases from J, with 15 bases between. The CDR3 has 16 residues.

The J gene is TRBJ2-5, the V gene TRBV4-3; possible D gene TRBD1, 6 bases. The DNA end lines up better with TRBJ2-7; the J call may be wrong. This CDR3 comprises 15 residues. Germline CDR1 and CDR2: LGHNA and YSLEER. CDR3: CASSQGTEKGYEQYF. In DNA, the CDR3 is TGCGCCAGCAGCCAAGGGACAGAAAAGGGGTACGAGCAGTACTTC.

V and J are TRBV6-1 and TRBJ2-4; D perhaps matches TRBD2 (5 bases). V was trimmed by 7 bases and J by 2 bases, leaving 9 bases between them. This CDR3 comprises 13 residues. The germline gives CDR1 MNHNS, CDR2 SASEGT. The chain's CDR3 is CASTGETKNIQYF. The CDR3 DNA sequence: TGTGCCAGCACCGGGGAGACCAAAAACATTCAGTACTTC.

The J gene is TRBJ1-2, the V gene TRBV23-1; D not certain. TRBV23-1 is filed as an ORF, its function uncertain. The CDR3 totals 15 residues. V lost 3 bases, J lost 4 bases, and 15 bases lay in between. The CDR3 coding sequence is TGCGCCAGCAGTCATCGGAGGGCGCCGGGCTATGGCTACACCTTC. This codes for CASSHRRAPGYGYTF.

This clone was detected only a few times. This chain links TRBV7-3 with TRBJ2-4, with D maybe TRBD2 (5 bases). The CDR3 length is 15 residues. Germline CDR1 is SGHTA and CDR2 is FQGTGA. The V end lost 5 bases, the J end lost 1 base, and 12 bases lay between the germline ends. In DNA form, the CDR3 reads TGTGCCAGCAGCCCTGGGCCGGGGGCCAAAAACATTCAGTACTTC. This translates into CASSPGPGAKNIQYF.

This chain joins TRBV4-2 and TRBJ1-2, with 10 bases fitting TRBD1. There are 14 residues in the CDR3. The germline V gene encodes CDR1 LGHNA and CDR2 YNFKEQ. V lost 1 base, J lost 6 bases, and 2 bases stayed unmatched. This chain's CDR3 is CASSQAGTGDGYTF. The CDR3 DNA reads TGTGCCAGCAGCCAAGCCGGGACAGGGGATGGCTACACCTTC.

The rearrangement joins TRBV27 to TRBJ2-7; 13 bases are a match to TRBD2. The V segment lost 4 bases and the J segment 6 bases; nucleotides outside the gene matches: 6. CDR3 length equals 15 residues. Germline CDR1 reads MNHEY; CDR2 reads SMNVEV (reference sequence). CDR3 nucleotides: TGTGCCAGCAGTTCCACCGGACTAGCGGGGGTCGAGCAGTACTTC. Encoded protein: CASSSTGLAGVEQYF.

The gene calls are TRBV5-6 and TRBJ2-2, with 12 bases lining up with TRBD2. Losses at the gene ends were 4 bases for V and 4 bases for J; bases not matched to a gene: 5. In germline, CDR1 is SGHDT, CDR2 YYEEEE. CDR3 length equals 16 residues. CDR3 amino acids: CASSQRGLAGTGELFF. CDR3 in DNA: TGTGCCAGCAGCCAGAGGGGACTAGCGGGCACCGGGGAGCTGTTTTTT.

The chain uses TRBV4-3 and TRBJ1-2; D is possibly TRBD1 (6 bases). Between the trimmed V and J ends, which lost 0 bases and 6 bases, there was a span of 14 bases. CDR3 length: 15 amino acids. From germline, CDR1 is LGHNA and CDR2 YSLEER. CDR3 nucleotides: TGCGCCAGCAGCCAAGATTCAGGGGCGGGCAATGGCTACACCTTC. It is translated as CASSQDSGAGNGYTF.

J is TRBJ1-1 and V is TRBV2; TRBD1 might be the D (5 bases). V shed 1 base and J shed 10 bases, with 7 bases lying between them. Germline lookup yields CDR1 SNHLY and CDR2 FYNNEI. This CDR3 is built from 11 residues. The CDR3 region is CASSEGQGAFF. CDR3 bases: TGTGCCAGCAGTGAAGGGCAGGGAGCTTTCTTT.

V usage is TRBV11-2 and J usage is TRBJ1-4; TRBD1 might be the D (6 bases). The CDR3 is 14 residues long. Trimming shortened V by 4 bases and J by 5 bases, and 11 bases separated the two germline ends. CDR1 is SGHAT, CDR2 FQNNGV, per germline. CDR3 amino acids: CASSSRGANEKLFF. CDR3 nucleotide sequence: TGTGCCAGCAGCTCGCGGGGGGCGAATGAAAAACTGTTTTTT.

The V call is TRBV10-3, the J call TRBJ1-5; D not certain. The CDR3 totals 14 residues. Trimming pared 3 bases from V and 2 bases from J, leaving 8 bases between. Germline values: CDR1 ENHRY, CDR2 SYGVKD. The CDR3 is CAISELSGNQPQHF. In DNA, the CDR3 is TGTGCCATCAGTGAATTGAGCGGCAATCAGCCCCAGCATTTT.

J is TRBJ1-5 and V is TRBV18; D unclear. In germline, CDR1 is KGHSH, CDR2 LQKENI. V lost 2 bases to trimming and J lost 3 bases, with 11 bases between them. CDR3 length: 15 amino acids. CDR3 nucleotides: TGTGCCAGCTCACCAGCCCCGGGTTCCAATCAGCCCCAGCATTTT. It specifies CASSPAPGSNQPQHF.

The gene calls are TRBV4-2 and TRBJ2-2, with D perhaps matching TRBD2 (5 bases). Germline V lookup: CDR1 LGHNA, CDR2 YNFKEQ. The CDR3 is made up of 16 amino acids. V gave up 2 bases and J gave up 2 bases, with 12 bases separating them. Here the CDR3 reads CASSQKWLANTGELFF. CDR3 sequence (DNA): TGTGCCAGCAGCCAAAAATGGCTAGCAAACACCGGGGAGCTGTTTTTT.

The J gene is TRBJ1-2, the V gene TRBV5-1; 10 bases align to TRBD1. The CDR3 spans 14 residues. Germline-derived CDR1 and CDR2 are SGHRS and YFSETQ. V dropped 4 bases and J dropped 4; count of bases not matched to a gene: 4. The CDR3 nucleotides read TGCGCCAGCAGCGGGGACAGGGGAAGCTATGGCTACACCTTC. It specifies CASSGDRGSYGYTF.

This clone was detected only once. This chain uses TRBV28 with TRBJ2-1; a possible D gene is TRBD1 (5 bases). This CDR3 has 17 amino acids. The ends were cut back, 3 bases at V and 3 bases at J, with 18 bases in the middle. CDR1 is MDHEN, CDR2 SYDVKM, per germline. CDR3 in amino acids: CASSFPPRTQYYNEQFF. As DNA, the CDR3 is TGTGCCAGCAGTTTCCCACCACGGACACAATACTACAATGAGCAGTTCTTC.

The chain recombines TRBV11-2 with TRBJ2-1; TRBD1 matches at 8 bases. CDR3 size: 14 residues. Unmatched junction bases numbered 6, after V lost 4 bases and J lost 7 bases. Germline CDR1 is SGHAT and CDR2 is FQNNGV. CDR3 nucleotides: TGTGCCAGCAGCTCCTCAGACAGGGGTAATGAGCAGTTCTTC. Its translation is CASSSSDRGNEQFF.

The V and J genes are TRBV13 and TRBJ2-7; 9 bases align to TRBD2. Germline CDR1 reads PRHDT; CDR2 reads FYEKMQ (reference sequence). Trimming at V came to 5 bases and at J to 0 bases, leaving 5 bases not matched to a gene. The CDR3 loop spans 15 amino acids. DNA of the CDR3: TGTGCCAGCAGCCCTGGACTAGCGAGCTCCTACGAGCAGTACTTC. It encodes CASSPGLASSYEQYF.

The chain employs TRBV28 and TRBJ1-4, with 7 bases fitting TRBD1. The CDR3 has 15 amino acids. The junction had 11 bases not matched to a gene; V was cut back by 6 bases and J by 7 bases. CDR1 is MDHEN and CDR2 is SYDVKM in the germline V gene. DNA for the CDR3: TGTGCCAGCAGGTCCGACAGGGCCCCTGGTGAAAAACTGTTTTTT. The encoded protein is CASRSDRAPGEKLFF.

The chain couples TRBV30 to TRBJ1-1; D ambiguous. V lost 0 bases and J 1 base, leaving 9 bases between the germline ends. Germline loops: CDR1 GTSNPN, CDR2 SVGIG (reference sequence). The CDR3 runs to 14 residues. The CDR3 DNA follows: TGTGCCTGGAGTGTACCCGGGAAGAACACTGAAGCTTTCTTT. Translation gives CAWSVPGKNTEAFF.

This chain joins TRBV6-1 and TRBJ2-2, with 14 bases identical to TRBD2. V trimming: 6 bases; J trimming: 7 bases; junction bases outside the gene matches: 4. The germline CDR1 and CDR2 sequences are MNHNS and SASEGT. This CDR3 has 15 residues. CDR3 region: CASSGTSGSSGELFF. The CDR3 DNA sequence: TGTGCCAGCAGCGGGACTAGCGGGAGCAGCGGGGAGCTGTTTTTT.

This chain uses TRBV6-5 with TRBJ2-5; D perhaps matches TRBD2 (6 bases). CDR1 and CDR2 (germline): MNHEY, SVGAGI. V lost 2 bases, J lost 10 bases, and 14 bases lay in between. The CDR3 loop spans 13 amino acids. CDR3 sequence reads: CASSYLSGGSQYF. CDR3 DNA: TGTGCCAGCAGTTACCTCTCAGGAGGGAGCCAGTACTTC.